This record looks at one T cell receptor (beta chain) sequence and its context. The antigen is not known. The data originate from a study of radiotherapy plus CTLA-4 blockade in lung cancer. This table comes from immunoSEQ multiplex PCR, and its TCRdb copy is limited to in-frame clones, with some not included. Found here are some 60,000 clones, around 85% of them singletons; the top ten hold around 17%. Study results and limitations: Expansion of tumor-derived TCR clones was observed in blood after radiotherapy plus ipilimumab.

This clonotype was obtained from a human donor with non-small cell lung cancer who had a complete response to radiotherapy plus ipilimumab. Source: peripheral blood, taken from a patient treated with radiotherapy plus ipilimumab.

The CDR3, as DNA: TGTGCCAGCAGCGTGGACAGGGGGTTCTATGGCTACACCTTC. It yields the protein CASSVDRGFYGYTF. The rearrangement links TRBV9 to TRBJ1-2; 10 bases map to TRBD1. This CDR3 is 14 amino acids long. The V and J ends lost 2 bases and 4 bases, in that order; junction bases with no gene match: 2. From germline, CDR1 is SGDLS and CDR2 YYNGEE.